This TCR beta chain was observed in a study of OX40 agonist ivuxolimab in advanced cancers. The assay was immunoSEQ multiplex PCR, and TCRdb's table has in-frame clones only and misses some. The sample yields 55,000 to 75,000 clones, approximately 85% seen once. This clone has a single count. CDR3 length: 15 residues. The V and J ends lost 6 bases and 0 bases respectively, with 15 bases between them. Germline V gives CDR1 MNHNY, CDR2 SVGAGI (reference sequence). The receptor was isolated from an adult with an advanced solid tumor such as melanoma, head and neck, liver or kidney cancer. Sequencing was performed on CD4+ or CD8+ T cells sorted from blood, taken in a trial of the OX40 agonist ivuxolimab. V is TRBV6-6 and J is TRBJ2-7, with a weak D call TRBD2 (7 bases). The CDR3 coding sequence is TGTGCCAGCAGCAACTCGGCGGGGGCCTCCTACGAGCAGTACTTC. Protein: CASSNSAGASYEQYF.